The rows below give T cell receptor beta chains drawn from one sample of a study of T cell repertoires in cytomegalovirus infection. Each CDR3 protein gets one entry after TCRdb re-called the reads with MiXCR. Found here are roughly 990,000 distinct CDR3 sequences, approximately 31% of them singletons; the top ten hold around 15%. These receptors have no known antigen. The sequencing used cultured CD8+ T cells from PBMCs, collected from culture after CMV antigen stimulation. These receptors were collected from a human donor in good health (CMV status not recorded). Some clones in this sample may be carry-over from other donors' samples. Both conserved end residues are part of each CDR3. Fields, in order: D gene, J gene, clone size, V gene, CDR3 DNA, CDR3 protein. The D gene is left open where the match is weak. Rows may omit the clone size; those that give it use once, few, many or a size class.

NA TRBJ1-6 once TRBV7-2 TGTGCCAGCAACTGGGGGGGTGACCTCCACTTT CASNWGGDLHF
NA TRBJ1-1 NA TRBV5-1 TGCGCCAGCGGATATAGGAACACTGAAGCTTTCTTT CASGYRNTEAFF
NA TRBJ2-1 NA TRBV12-3/TRBV12-4 TGTGCCAGCAGCCATTTAAGCTACAATGAGCAGTTCTTC CASSHLSYNEQFF
TRBD2 TRBJ2-1 NA TRBV5-1 TGCGCCAGCAGCCCTAGCGGGGCCCACAATGAGCAGTTCTTC CASSPSGAHNEQFF
NA TRBJ1-1 few TRBV12-3/TRBV12-4 TGTGCCAGCAGACAGGGCCGAGGGATGAACACTGAAGCTTTCTTT CASRQGRGMNTEAFF
TRBD2 TRBJ2-1 NA TRBV7-9 TGTGCCAGCAGCCCCACTAGCGGCCAGGAGGTTAATGAGCAGTTCTTC CASSPTSGQEVNEQFF
NA TRBJ1-5 many TRBV19 TGTGCCAGTAGCCGGACAGTCAATCAGCCCCAGCATTTT CASSRTVNQPQHF
NA TRBJ2-5 few TRBV6-1 TGTGCCAGCAGTTCCCGCTACAGGGACGCCGCGGGAGAGACCCAGTACTTC CASSSRYRDAAGETQYF
NA TRBJ1-2 NA TRBV6-1 TGTGCCAGCATCAACCCCCGTTCGGACGGGAGTTATGGCTACACCTTC CASINPRSDGSYGYTF
TRBD2 TRBJ2-1 few TRBV24-1 TGTGCCACCAGTGACGCCAGCGGGGGGGCGGGTGAGCAGTTCTTC CATSDASGGAGEQFF
NA TRBJ2-1 few TRBV3-1 TGTGCCAGCAGCCCAACGGGGGACTCCTACAATGAGCAGTTCTTC CASSPTGDSYNEQFF
TRBD1 TRBJ1-3 NA TRBV28 TGTGCCAGTACAGGGGTCCGATCTGGAAACACCATATATTTT CASTGVRSGNTIYF
NA TRBJ2-1 few TRBV7-8 TGTGCCAGCAGCTTAGCGGCTTCAGCCATCAATGAGCAGTTCTTC CASSLAASAINEQFF
NA TRBJ1-6 many TRBV7-2 TGTGCCAGCAGCTTAGCCTTTGGAGACAGGCCCCTCCACTTT CASSLAFGDRPLHF
TRBD2 TRBJ2-3 few TRBV10-2 TGCGCCAGCAGTGAGTTAAGCGGGGGGGCCCCAGATACGCAGTATTTT CASSELSGGAPDTQYF
NA TRBJ2-6 few TRBV7-9 TGTGCCAGCAGCTCATGGGTAACTGGGGCCAACGTCCTGACTTTC CASSSWVTGANVLTF
TRBD2 TRBJ2-1 NA TRBV6-5 TGTGCCAGCAGTTTCCTACTAGCGGGGGACTCGAGCTCCTACAATGAGCAGTTCTTC CASSFLLAGDSSSYNEQFF
NA TRBJ1-5 NA TRBV29-1 TGCAGCGTTAGGGGCGACCAAACCCAGCCCCAGCATTTT CSVRGDQTQPQHF
NA TRBJ2-1 few TRBV15 TGTGCCACCAGCAGTTACGGAAGGAACTCCTACAATGAGCAGTTCTTC CATSSYGRNSYNEQFF
TRBD1 TRBJ2-5 NA TRBV27 TGTGCCAGCACATCAGGACAGGGCAACCGGAAGACCCAGTACTTC CASTSGQGNRKTQYF
NA TRBJ1-5 NA TRBV9 TGTGCCAGCAGCGTGGCATTGAATCAGCCCCAGCATTTT CASSVALNQPQHF
NA TRBJ2-2 NA TRBV28 TGTGCCAGCAGTCCCCCTCGTGAGAACACCGGGGAGCTGTTTTTT CASSPPRENTGELFF
TRBD1 TRBJ1-1 NA TRBV11-1 TGTGCCAGCAGCTTACCGGCAGGGGGTTACACTGAAGCTTTCTTT CASSLPAGGYTEAFF
NA TRBJ2-7 few TRBV7-9 TGTGCCAGCAGCCCTCTACTAGGCGTATCCTACGAGCAGTACTTC CASSPLLGVSYEQYF
NA TRBJ2-2 NA TRBV4-1 TGCGCCAGCAGCCACTTACCGGGACAACAAACCGGGGAGCTGTTTTTT CASSHLPGQQTGELFF
NA TRBJ2-6 few TRBV2 TGTGCCAGCAGTGAAACGACAGAGGTCTTCAAGGTTGGGGCCAACGTCCTGACTTTC CASSETTEVFKVGANVLTF
TRBD1 TRBJ1-2 few TRBV14 TGTGCCAGCAGCCAGCAGGGGGCTCTTAACTATGGCTACACCTTC CASSQQGALNYGYTF
NA TRBJ1-5 NA TRBV7-6 TGTGCCAGCAGCTTAGCCCCTGGAATTCAGCCCCAGCATTTT CASSLAPGIQPQHF
TRBD1 TRBJ1-2 many TRBV6-5 TGTGCCAGCAGATATGACAGGGGTGGAAACTATGGCTACACCTTC CASRYDRGGNYGYTF
NA TRBJ2-5 NA TRBV7-6 TGTGCCAGCAGCCCAAAGTCCCAAGAGACCCAGTACTTC CASSPKSQETQYF
NA TRBJ2-2 few TRBV7-8 TGTGCCAGCAGCTTACTGAAGCACAGGGTCACCGGGGAGCTGTTTTTT CASSLLKHRVTGELFF
NA TRBJ2-1 few TRBV19 TGTGCCAGTAGCTCACTGAGACAGAGGAATGAGCAGTTCTTC CASSSLRQRNEQFF
NA TRBJ2-2 once TRBV24-1 TGTGCCACTAGTAGCGCGAACACCGGGGAGCTGTTTTTT CATSSANTGELFF
NA TRBJ2-3 NA TRBV6-1 TGTGCCAGCAGTGAAGGAAGATTAAGGGGGATAATGGGAGTCACAGATACGCAGTATTTT CASSEGRLRGIMGVTDTQYF
NA TRBJ2-5 NA TRBV6-1 TGTGCCAGCAGTGTCAGCGTGGTAGCAATCCAAGAGACCCAGTACTTC CASSVSVVAIQETQYF
NA TRBJ2-7 few TRBV19 TGTGCCAGTAGTATCGGGACCGAGCAGTACTTC CASSIGTEQYF
NA TRBJ2-5 NA TRBV4-1 TGCGCCAGCAGCCAAGATCGTGGTACCCTCATGGGAGAGACCCAGTACTTC CASSQDRGTLMGETQYF
NA TRBJ2-4 NA TRBV6-1 TGTGCCAGCAACGGACGAGTGGGGGGTGAAAACATTCAGTACTTC CASNGRVGGENIQYF
TRBD1 TRBJ1-3 few TRBV6-6 TGTGCCAGCAGTACCGCCGGACAGGGGGACAATGGAAACACCATATATTTT CASSTAGQGDNGNTIYF
TRBD2 TRBJ2-2 once TRBV6-2/TRBV6-3 TGTACCAGCAGTGAACCCCTCCCCGGACTAGCGGGGGCGGATTCCACCGGGGAGCTGTTTTTT CTSSEPLPGLAGADSTGELFF
NA TRBJ1-6 NA TRBV12-3/TRBV12-4 TGTGCCAGCAGTTGGGGCAGGGCAAATTCACCCCTCCACTTT CASSWGRANSPLHF
TRBD1 TRBJ2-2 NA TRBV19 TGTGCCAGTAGTATAGATGACGTTGGGACAGCTGCCACCGGGGAGCTGTTTTTT CASSIDDVGTAATGELFF
TRBD1 TRBJ2-7 NA TRBV5-4 TGTGCCAGCAGCGCAACAGGGGGGATCAGGTTGTACGAGCAGTACTTC CASSATGGIRLYEQYF
TRBD1 TRBJ1-2 few TRBV4-1 TGCGCCAGCAGCCAAGGCGGGACAGGGGATGGCTACACCTTC CASSQGGTGDGYTF
NA TRBJ1-5 few TRBV12-3/TRBV12-4 TGTGCCAGCAGTGCCGCCGTAGATCGGCCCCAGCATTTT CASSAAVDRPQHF
NA TRBJ1-1 NA TRBV7-2 TGTGCCAGCAGCCTCTCGGGGGGAACGAACACTGAAGCTTTCTTT CASSLSGGTNTEAFF